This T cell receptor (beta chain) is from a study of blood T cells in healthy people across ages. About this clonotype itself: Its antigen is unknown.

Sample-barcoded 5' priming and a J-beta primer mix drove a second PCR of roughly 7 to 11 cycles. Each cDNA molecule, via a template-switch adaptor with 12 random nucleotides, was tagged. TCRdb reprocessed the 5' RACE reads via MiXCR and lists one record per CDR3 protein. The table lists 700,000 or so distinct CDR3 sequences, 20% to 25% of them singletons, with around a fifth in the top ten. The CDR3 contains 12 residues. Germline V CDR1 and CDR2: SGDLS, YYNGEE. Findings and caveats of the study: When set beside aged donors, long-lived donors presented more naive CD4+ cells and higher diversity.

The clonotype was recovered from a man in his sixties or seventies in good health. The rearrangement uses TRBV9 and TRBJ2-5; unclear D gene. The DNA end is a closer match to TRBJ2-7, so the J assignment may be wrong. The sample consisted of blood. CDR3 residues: CASSVTGYEQYF. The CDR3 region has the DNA TGTGCCAGCAGCGTAACCGGCTACGAGCAGTACTTC.